This T cell receptor beta chain was recovered during a study of spatial heterogeneity in lung cancer. Time point reported: sample taken at primary tumor resection. The authors sequenced whole RNA from tumor, nontumor lung or frozen PBMC without sorting. The donor group consisted of 55 to 85 patients who had untreated, early-stage non-small cell lung cancer. TCRdb reprocessed the 5' RACE reads with MiXCR, giving one entry per CDR3 protein. This sample carries around 74,000 distinct CDR3 sequences, 10% to 15% of them seen once, and the ten largest clones take 5.5% to 7.5%. In its sample, this clonotype was seen a few times. The specimen was PBMCs, collected at surgery. The origin of this receptor is a male donor with early-stage non-small cell lung cancer.

The CDR3 sequence is CASSPKTSASYEQYF. The CDR3 coding sequence is TGTGCCAGCAGTCCTAAGACTAGCGCCTCCTACGAGCAGTACTTC. This chain uses TRBV7-6 with TRBJ2-7, with 8 positions matching TRBD2. Germline V gives CDR1 SGHVS, CDR2 FNYEAQ. The CDR3 length is 15 residues. The ends lost 6 bases at V and 0 bases at J; junction bases unmatched: 7.